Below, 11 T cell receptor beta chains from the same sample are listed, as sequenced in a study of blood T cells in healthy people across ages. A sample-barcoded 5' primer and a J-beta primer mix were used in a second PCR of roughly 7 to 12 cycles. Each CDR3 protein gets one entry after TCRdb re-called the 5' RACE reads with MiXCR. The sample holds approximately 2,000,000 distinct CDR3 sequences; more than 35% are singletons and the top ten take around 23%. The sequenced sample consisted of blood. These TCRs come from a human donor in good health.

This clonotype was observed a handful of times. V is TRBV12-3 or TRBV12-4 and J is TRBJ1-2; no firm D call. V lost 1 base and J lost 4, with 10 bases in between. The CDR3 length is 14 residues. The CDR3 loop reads CASSLDRRTYGYTF. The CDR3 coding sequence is TGTGCCAGCAGTTTAGACAGACGGACCTATGGCTACACCTTC.

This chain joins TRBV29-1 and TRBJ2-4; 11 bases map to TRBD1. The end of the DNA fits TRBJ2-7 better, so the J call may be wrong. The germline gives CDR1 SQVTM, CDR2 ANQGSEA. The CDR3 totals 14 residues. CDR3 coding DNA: TGCAGCGTCGACCCCGGGACAGGGGGCTACGAGCAGTACTTC. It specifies CSVDPGTGGYEQYF.

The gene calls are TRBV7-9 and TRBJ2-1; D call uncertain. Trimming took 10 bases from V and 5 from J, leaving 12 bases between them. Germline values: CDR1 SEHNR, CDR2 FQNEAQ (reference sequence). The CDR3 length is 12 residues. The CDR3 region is CATSPDHNEQFF. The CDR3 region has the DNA TGTGCCACCTCACCCGATCACAATGAGCAGTTCTTC.

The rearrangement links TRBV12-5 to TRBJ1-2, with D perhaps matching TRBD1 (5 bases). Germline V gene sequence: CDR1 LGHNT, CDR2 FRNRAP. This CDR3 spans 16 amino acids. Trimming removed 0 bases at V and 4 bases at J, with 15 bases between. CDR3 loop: CASGLVLSGEPYGYTF. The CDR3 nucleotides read TGTGCTAGTGGTTTGGTACTATCGGGGGAACCCTATGGCTACACCTTC.

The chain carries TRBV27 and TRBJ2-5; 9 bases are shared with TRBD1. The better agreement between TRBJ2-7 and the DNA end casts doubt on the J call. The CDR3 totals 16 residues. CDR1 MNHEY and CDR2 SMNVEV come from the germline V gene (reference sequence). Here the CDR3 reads CASSPYDGQGTYEQYF. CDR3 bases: TGTGCCAGCAGTCCCTACGACGGACAGGGGACTTACGAGCAGTACTTC.

This CDR3 is CASSSHSARGNENYGYTF. DNA for the CDR3: TGCGCCAGCAGCTCCCACAGCGCCAGGGGCAATGAAAACTATGGCTACACCTTC. J is TRBJ1-2 and V is TRBV5-1; D is perhaps TRBD1 (6 bases). V shed 3 bases and J shed 2 bases, with 23 bases lying between them. In germline, CDR1 is SGHRS, CDR2 YFSETQ. The CDR3 runs 18 residues.

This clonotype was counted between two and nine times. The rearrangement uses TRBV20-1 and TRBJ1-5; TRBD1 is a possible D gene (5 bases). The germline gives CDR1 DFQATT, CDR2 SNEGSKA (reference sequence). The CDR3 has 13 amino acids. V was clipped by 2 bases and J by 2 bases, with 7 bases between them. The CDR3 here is CSARWGRNQPQHF. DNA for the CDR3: TGCAGTGCTAGATGGGGACGCAATCAGCCCCAGCATTTT.

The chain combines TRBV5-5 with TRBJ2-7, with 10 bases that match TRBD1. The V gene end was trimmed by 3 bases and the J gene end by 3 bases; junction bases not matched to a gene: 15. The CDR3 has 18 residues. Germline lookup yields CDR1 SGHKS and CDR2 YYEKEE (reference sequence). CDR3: CASSSLDRGISGVYEQYF. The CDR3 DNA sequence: TGTGCCAGCAGCTCGTTGGACAGGGGGATCTCGGGAGTCTACGAGCAGTACTTC.

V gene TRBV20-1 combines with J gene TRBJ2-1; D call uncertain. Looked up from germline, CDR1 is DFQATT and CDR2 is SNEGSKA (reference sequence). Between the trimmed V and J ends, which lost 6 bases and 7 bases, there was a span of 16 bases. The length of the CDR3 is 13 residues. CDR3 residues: CSAQTLSGNEQFF. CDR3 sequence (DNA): TGCAGTGCCCAGACCCTATCAGGAAATGAGCAGTTCTTC.

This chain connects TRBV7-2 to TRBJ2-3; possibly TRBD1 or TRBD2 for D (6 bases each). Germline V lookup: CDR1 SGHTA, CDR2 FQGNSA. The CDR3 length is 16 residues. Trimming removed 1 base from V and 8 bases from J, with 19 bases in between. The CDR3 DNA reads TGTGCCAGCAGCTTAGTCCGGGGACCGGGGGCAGGTACGCAGTATTTT. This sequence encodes CASSLVRGPGAGTQYF.

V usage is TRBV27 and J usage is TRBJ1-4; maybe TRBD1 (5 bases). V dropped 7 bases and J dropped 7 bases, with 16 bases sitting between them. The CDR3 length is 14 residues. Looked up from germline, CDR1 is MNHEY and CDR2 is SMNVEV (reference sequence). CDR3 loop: CASTPLGAAEKLFF. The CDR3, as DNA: TGTGCCAGCACTCCTCTTGGGGCGGCTGAAAAACTGTTTTTT.